The 2 T cell receptor beta chains below come from one sample, sequenced in a study of regulatory T cells in long-lasting Graves disease. Arm-PCR with iRepertoire HTBI primers amplified the CDR3 regions for these TCR beta libraries. TCRdb redid the calling of the multiplex PCR reads with MiXCR, one entry per CDR3 protein. The table records about 310,000 distinct CDR3 sequences, under 20% of them present only once. This sample's time point: newly diagnosed GD, antithyroid drugs for less than 3 months. Construction of the TCR library relied on RNA isolated from PBMCs. The sequences come from peripheral blood mononuclear cells (PBMCs), collected at new diagnosis, from a patient treated with antithyroid drugs. These TCRs come from a female donor with Graves disease.

This clonotype was seen many times. The gene calls are TRBV11-3 and TRBJ2-3; 9 positions match TRBD2. The CDR3 extends over 16 amino acids. The germline V gene has CDR1 SGHNT and CDR2 YENEEA. Unmatched junction bases numbered 8, after V lost 1 base and J lost 6 bases. CDR3 amino acids: CASSLVLAGASDTQYF. The CDR3 DNA reads as TGTGCCAGCAGCTTAGTACTAGCGGGCGCGAGCGATACGCAGTATTTT.

This clonotype was detected many times. The chain has TRBV11-2 and TRBJ1-4; D is unresolved. V dropped 4 bases and J dropped 8 bases, with 17 bases sitting between them. Germline V gene lookup returns CDR1 SGHAT and CDR2 FQNNGV. CDR3 length: 15 residues. CDR3 DNA sequence: TGTGCCAGCAGCTCCCGGCCCCTTGAACAGGAAAAACTGTTTTTT. Encoded protein: CASSSRPLEQEKLFF.